This paragraph reports one T cell receptor (beta chain). Its recognized antigen is unknown. Base qualities were left out, and no much larger clone turns up one base away. Each collaborating institution followed its own protocols to collect whole blood in K2EDTA tubes. For TCRbeta analysis, collaborators shipped samples in one of three forms: frozen whole blood, isolated PBMCs, or DNA extracted from either of those sample types. TCRbeta CDR3 regions were amplified from genomic DNA by means of the immunoSEQ Assay, a bias-controlled multiplex PCR. Regarding the original processing steps: The number of nucleated cells in each sample was estimated from the amplification of reference gene primers within the assay. Sequence reads were collapsed and filtered to measure the absolute abundance of every unique TCRbeta CDR3 rearrangement. For each sample, productive Simpson clonality was calculated as the square root of Simpson's diversity index over productive rearrangements. Drawn from immuneACCESS, this table holds only the in-frame rearrangements with V and J called that TCRdb kept. Clones are partly lost; checked studies trace under half to an unresolved V gene and leave the rest unexplained. V and J calls and clone size are given by that table; D and trimming were obtained from the DNA. This sample holds fewer than 150,000 clones; approximately 80% were observed only once. Of the sample, roughly 8.1% is held by the ten largest clones.

The entry originates in a study of blood T cell repertoires in COVID-19 (dated by TCRdb to about 2020). With regard to the full study: Collaborator samples came from the United States, Italy and Spain and covered acute and convalescent phases of COVID-19. The prospective study material was composed of cDNA or gDNA derived from T cells, B-cell-depleted T cells, or PBMCs. Subjects who had been exposed to COVID-19, were actively infected with it, or had recovered from it provided the deeply sampled blood TCRbeta repertoires that made up the dataset. The repertoires were released in a freely available public database intended as a resource for research on the immune response to SARS-CoV-2. Samples came from the ongoing ImmuneRACE study (first 160 participants) plus 1,254 subjects from 6 global collaborators. The sample metadata nearly always contained a de-identified subject ID, COVID-19 status, age in years and sex. Where available, HLA class I and class II types were obtained from metadata supplied by the sample provider rather than from assay-based typing.

V is shortened by 5 bases, J by 1 base, and the region joining them spans 14 bases. For CDR1 and CDR2, the germline V gene (reference sequence) lists LGHDT and YNNKEL. The CDR3 numbers 15 residues from cysteine through phenylalanine. Of all the DNA, just the CDR3 is kept, 45 bases in frame from base 1. Points the paper makes about the study in general: Clinical and demographic metadata were provided uncurated, with the amount varying by source and participant.

This clonotype was obtained from a woman in her 40s with acute or convalescent COVID-19. Recombination connected TRBV3-1 (or the pseudogene TRBV3-2) to TRBJ1-1; the D gene assignment is ambiguous. Sequencing input: peripheral blood. The base sequence is TGTGCCAGCAGCGAGGAGGTTGGGCGGAACACTGAAGCTTTCTTT. It is translated as CASSEEVGRNTEAFF.